Below, 17 T cell receptor beta chains from the same sample are listed, as sequenced in a study of T cell changes during pregnancy in multiple sclerosis. Only in-frame clones appear in the TCRdb table, and some are missing; sequencing was by immunoSEQ multiplex PCR. This table has 40,000 or so clones, roughly 90% appearing once. Here the sequenced sample was CD8+ T cells from peripheral blood mononuclear cells, taken before pregnancy. Receptors originate from a female donor with multiple sclerosis, enrolled in a pregnancy study.

The chain employs TRBV28 and TRBJ2-7; D is unresolved. The CDR3 runs to 13 residues. Trimming took off 3 bases at V and 1 base at J, with 7 bases between the two ends. CDR1 MDHEN and CDR2 SYDVKM come from the germline V gene. CDR3 nucleotide sequence: TGTGCCAGCAGTTTCCCCGGGTCCTACGAGCAGTACTTC. This encodes CASSFPGSYEQYF.

The rearrangement links TRBV5-1 to TRBJ2-1; D is undetermined. The germline CDR1 and CDR2 sequences are SGHRS and YFSETQ. V lost 3 bases, J lost 0 bases, and 13 bases lay in between. The CDR3 extends over 16 amino acids. The CDR3 region is CASSWSGVNSYNEQFF. CDR3 bases: TGCGCCAGCAGCTGGTCAGGTGTTAACTCCTACAATGAGCAGTTCTTC.

The CDR3 DNA is TGCAGCGTTGAAGATGGGACTAGTGAAACCTACGAGCAGTACTTC. Translation: CSVEDGTSETYEQYF. This sequence joins TRBV29-1 and TRBJ2-7; 8 nucleotides agree with TRBD2. The germline CDR1 and CDR2 sequences are SQVTM and ANQGSEA. The V segment lost 0 bases and the J segment 2 bases; nucleotides outside the gene matches: 6. The CDR3 has 15 residues.

The CDR3 loop is CASSLELDPTSYEQYF. The CDR3 nucleotides read TGTGCCAGCAGCTTAGAACTAGACCCTACTTCCTACGAGCAGTACTTC. The J gene is TRBJ2-7, the V gene TRBV7-9; D is possibly TRBD2 (5 bases). The CDR3 covers 16 residues. Germline assignment: CDR1 SEHNR and CDR2 FQNEAQ (reference sequence). Trimming pared 1 base from V and 1 base from J, leaving 14 bases between.

The rearrangement uses TRBV7-9 and TRBJ2-1; 8 bases fit TRBD2. This CDR3 is 14 amino acids long. CDR1 and CDR2 (germline): SEHNR, FQNEAQ (reference sequence). V lost 4 bases, J lost 5 bases, and 4 bases stayed unmatched. The CDR3 bases are TGTGCCAGCAGCTCGGGGACTAGAAACAATGAGCAGTTCTTC. This gives the protein CASSSGTRNNEQFF.

The chain couples TRBV7-2 to TRBJ2-7; D call uncertain. V was trimmed by 2 bases and J by 4 bases, leaving 15 bases between them. The CDR3 consists of 15 residues. Looked up from germline, CDR1 is SGHTA and CDR2 is FQGNSA. CDR3: CASSLTAATGYEQYF. In DNA form, the CDR3 reads TGTGCCAGCAGCTTAACGGCGGCCACCGGTTACGAGCAGTACTTC.

The chain carries TRBV10-3 and TRBJ2-1; 8 nucleotides agree with TRBD1. CDR1 and CDR2 from the germline V gene are ENHRY and SYGVKD. J gave up 6 bases and V 7 bases, and 5 bases lay outside the gene matches. The CDR3 runs 13 residues. CDR3 DNA: TGTGCCATCACCGGGACAGGAGTCAATGAGCAGTTCTTC. This sequence encodes CAITGTGVNEQFF.

V and J are TRBV6-4 and TRBJ2-7; no reliable D call. Trimming removed 8 bases at V and 4 bases at J, with 6 bases between. Germline V gene data show CDR1 as MRHNA and CDR2 as SNTAGT. The CDR3 contains 10 residues. This CDR3 reads CASGPYEQYF. For the CDR3, the DNA is TGTGCCAGCGGCCCTTACGAGCAGTACTTC.

The V and J genes are TRBV13 and TRBJ2-7; 10 bases agree with TRBD2. The CDR3 sequence is 15 residues long. Germline CDR1 and CDR2: PRHDT and FYEKMQ (reference sequence). V was pared by 5 bases and J by 3 bases, with 7 bases of the junction left unmatched. The CDR3 region is CASSTLSSGSYEQYF. Written as DNA, the CDR3 is TGTGCCAGCAGCACCCTATCTAGCGGGAGCTACGAGCAGTACTTC.

The J gene is TRBJ2-1, the V gene TRBV18, with 8 bases that match TRBD1. Trimming took 4 bases from V and 4 from J; bases not matched to a gene: 9. CDR1 and CDR2 from the germline V gene are KGHSH and LQKENI. This CDR3 region has 16 residues. The CDR3, as DNA: TGTGCCAGCTCACTTCGGACAGGGTCTTTTTACAATGAGCAGTTCTTC. This sequence encodes CASSLRTGSFYNEQFF.

In its sample, this clone was seen once. V and J are TRBV5-1 and TRBJ2-7, with 7 bases that match TRBD1. The CDR3 is made up of 13 amino acids. V trimming: 4 bases; J trimming: 1 base; junction bases outside the gene matches: 2. The germline V gene encodes CDR1 SGHRS and CDR2 YFSETQ. CDR3 sequence (DNA): TGCGCCAGCAGCCAGGGACAGTCCTACGAGCAGTACTTC. Residues: CASSQGQSYEQYF.

CDR3 amino acids: CASSGRTGGSYEQYF. DNA for the CDR3: TGTGCCAGCAGTGGAAGGACAGGTGGGTCCTACGAGCAGTACTTC. The V call is TRBV28, the J call TRBJ2-7, with 7 nucleotides matching TRBD1. The CDR3 is 15 residues long. Germline values: CDR1 MDHEN, CDR2 SYDVKM. After removal of 5 bases from V and 1 base from J, the junction contained 8 bases not matched to a gene.

This chain connects TRBV9 to TRBJ2-3; possible D gene TRBD2, 6 bases. The CDR3 sequence is 16 residues long. Trimming took 3 bases from V and 4 from J, leaving 18 bases between them. Germline V gene lookup returns CDR1 SGDLS and CDR2 YYNGEE. The CDR3, as DNA: TGTGCCAGCAGCGGCCGGGACTTCCTAATGTCAGATACGCAGTATTTT. It codes for CASSGRDFLMSDTQYF. The complete variable domain, with remaining parts taken from reference TRBV9 and TRBJ2-3, reads DSGVTQTPKHLITATGQRVTLRCSPRSGDLSVYWYQQSLDQGLQFLIQYYNGEERAKGNILERFSAQQFPDLHSELNLSSLELGDSALYFCASSGRDFLMSDTQYFGPGTRLTVL.

This chain connects TRBV7-2 to TRBJ1-5; D uncertain. The length of the CDR3 is 13 residues. The V end was cut by 4 bases, the J end by 4 bases, with 8 bases between. Germline CDR1 is SGHTA and CDR2 is FQGNSA. The CDR3 here is CASSSSGNQPQHF. The CDR3 bases are TGTGCCAGCAGCTCCTCGGGGAATCAGCCCCAGCATTTT.

Details on this clone: The identical CDR3 is also encoded by other nucleotide sequences in the sample. V usage is TRBV5-4 and J usage is TRBJ2-7; D might be TRBD2 (5 bases). V lost 4 bases to trimming and J lost 2 bases, with 13 bases between them. The CDR3 loop spans 14 amino acids. Germline loops: CDR1 SGHNT, CDR2 YYREEE (reference sequence). DNA of the CDR3: TGTGCCAGCAGCCCGGGCCTAGCCCCCTACGAGCAGTACTTC. The encoded protein is CASSPGLAPYEQYF.

This clone was detected only once. The chain recombines TRBV7-6 with TRBJ2-7; 7 nucleotides agree with TRBD2. From germline, CDR1 is SGHVS and CDR2 FNYEAQ. After removal of 1 base from V and 6 bases from J, the junction contained 3 bases not matched to a gene. The CDR3 consists of 13 residues. CDR3 sequence (DNA): TGTGCCAGCAGCTTAGTGGGGGGGAGCGAGCAGTACTTC. Its protein product is CASSLVGGSEQYF.

V is TRBV5-6 and J is TRBJ2-3; a possible D gene is TRBD2 (6 bases). This CDR3 is built from 12 residues. Germline V gene sequence: CDR1 SGHDT, CDR2 YYEEEE. The V and J ends lost 6 bases and 8 bases respectively, with 13 bases between them. The CDR3 DNA follows: TGTGCCAGCACCACTGTGGGAGGTACGCAGTATTTT. Translating it yields CASTTVGGTQYF.